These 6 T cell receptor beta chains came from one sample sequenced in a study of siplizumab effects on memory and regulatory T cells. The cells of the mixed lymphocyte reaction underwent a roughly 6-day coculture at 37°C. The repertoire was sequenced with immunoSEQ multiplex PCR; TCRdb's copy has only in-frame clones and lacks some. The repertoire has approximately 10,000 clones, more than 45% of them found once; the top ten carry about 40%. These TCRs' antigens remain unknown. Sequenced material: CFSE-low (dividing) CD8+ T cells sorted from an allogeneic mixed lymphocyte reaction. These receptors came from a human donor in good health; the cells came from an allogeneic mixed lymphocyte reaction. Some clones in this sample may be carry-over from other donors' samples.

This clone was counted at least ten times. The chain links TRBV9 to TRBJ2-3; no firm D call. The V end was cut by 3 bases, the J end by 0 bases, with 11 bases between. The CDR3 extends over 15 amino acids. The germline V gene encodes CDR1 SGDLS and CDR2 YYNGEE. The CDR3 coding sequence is TGTGCCAGCAGCGCTCCTGCCTTGAGCACAGATACGCAGTATTTT. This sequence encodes CASSAPALSTDTQYF.

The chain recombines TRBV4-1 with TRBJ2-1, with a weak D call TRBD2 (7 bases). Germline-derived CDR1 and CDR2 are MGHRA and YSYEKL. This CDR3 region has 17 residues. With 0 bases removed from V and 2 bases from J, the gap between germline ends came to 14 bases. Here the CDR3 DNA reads TGCGCCAGCAGCCAAGATCAACGGGGGGCCGCCTACAATGAGCAGTTCTTC. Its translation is CASSQDQRGAAYNEQFF.

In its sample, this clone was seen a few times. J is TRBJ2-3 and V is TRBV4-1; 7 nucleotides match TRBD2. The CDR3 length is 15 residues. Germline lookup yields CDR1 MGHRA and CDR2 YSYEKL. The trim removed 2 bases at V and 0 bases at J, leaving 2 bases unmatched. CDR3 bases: TGCGCCAGCAGCCAATATAGCGGGAGCACAGATACGCAGTATTTT. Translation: CASSQYSGSTDTQYF.

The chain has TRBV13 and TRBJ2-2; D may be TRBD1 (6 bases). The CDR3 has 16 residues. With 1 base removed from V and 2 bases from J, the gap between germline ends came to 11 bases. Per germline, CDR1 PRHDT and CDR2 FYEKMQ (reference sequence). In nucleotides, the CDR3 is TGTGCCAGCAGCTTAGTAGGGGGAATAAACACCGGGGAGCTGTTTTTT. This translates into CASSLVGGINTGELFF.

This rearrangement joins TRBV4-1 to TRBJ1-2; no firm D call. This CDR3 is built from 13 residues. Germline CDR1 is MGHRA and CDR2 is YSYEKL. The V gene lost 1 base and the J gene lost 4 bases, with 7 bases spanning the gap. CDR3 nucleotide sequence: TGCGCCAGCAGCCAAGTAACGGGCTATGGCTACACCTTC. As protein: CASSQVTGYGYTF.

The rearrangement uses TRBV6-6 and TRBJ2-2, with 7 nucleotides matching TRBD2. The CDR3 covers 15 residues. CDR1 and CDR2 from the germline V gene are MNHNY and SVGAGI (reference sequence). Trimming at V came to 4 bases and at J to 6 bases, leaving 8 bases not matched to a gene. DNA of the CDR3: TGTGCCAGCAGTTCGACCGGGACTATGGCCGGGGAGCTGTTTTTT. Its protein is CASSSTGTMAGELFF.